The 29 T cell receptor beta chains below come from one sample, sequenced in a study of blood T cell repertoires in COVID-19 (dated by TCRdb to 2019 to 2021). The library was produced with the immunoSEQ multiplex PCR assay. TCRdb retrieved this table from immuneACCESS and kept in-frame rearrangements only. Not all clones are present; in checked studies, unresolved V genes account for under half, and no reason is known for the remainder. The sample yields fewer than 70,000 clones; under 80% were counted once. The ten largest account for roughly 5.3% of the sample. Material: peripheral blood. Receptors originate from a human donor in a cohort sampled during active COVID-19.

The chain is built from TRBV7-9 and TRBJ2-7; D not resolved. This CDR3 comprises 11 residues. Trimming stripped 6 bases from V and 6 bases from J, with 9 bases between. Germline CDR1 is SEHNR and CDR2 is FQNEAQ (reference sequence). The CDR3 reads CASSTQLEQYF. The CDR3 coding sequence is TGTGCCAGCAGTACCCAACTCGAGCAGTACTTC.

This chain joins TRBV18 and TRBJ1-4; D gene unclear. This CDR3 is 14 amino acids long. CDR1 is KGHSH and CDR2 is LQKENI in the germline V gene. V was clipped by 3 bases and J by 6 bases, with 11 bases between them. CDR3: CASSPASQDEKLFF. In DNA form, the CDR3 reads TGTGCCAGCTCACCTGCGAGTCAGGATGAAAAACTGTTTTTT. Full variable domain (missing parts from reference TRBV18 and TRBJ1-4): NAGVMQNPRHLVRRRGQEARLRCSPMKGHSHVYWYRQLPEEGLKFMVYLQKENIIDESGMPKERFSAEFPKEGPSILRIQQVVRGDSAAYFCASSPASQDEKLFFGSGTQLSVL.

The CDR3 loop is CASSPMTGGPYEQYF. In DNA form, the CDR3 reads TGTGCCAGCAGCCCCATGACAGGGGGGCCCTACGAGCAGTACTTC. The V gene is TRBV9, the J gene TRBJ2-7; 9 bases are shared with TRBD1. CDR3 size: 15 residues. The germline CDR1 and CDR2 sequences are SGDLS and YYNGEE. V gave up 4 bases and J gave up 2 bases; unmatched junction bases: 7.

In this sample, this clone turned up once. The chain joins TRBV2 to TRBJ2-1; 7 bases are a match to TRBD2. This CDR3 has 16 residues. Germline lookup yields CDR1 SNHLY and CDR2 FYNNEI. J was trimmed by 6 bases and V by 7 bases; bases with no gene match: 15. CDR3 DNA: TGTGCCAGCATGGAGTGGCCTAGCGGAGTATTCAATGAGCAGTTCTTC. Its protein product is CASMEWPSGVFNEQFF.

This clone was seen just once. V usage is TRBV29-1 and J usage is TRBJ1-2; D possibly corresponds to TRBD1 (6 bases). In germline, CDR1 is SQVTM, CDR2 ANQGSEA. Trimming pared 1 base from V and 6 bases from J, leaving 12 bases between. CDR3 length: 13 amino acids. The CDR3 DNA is TGCAGCGTTGAAGCTATCAGGGGAAATGGCTACACCTTC. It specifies CSVEAIRGNGYTF.

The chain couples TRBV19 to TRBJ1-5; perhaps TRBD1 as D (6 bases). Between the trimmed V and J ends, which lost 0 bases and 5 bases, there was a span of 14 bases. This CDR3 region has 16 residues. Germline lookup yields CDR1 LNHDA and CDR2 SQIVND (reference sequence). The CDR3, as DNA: TGTGCCAGTAGTATAGACTACAGGGAGCGGTATCAGCCCCAGCATTTT. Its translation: CASSIDYRERYQPQHF.

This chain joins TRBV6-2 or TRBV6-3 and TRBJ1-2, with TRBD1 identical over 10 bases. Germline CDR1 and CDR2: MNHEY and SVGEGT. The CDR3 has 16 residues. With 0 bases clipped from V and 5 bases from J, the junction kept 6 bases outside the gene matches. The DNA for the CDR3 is TGTGCCAGCAGTTACTCCCGGGACAGGGGTTATTATGGCTACACCTTC. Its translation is CASSYSRDRGYYGYTF.

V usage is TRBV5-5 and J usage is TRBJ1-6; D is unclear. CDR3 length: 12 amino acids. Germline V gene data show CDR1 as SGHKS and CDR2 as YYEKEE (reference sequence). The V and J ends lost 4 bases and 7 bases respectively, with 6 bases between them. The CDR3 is CASSERNSPLHF. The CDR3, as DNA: TGTGCCAGCAGCGAACGGAATTCACCCCTCCACTTT.

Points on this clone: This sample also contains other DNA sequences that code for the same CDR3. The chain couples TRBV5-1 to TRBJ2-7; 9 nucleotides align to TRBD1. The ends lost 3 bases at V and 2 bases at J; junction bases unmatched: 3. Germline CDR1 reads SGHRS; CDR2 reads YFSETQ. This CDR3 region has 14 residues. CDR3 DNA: TGCGCCAGCAGCTCCGGACAGGGGACCTACGAGCAGTACTTC. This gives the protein CASSSGQGTYEQYF.

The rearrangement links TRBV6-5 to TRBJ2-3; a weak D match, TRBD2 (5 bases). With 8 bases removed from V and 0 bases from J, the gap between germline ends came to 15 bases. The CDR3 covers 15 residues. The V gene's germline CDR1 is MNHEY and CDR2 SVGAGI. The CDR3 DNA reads TGTGCCAGCGGAAGGACTTCGACTAGCACAGATACGCAGTATTTT. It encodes CASGRTSTSTDTQYF.

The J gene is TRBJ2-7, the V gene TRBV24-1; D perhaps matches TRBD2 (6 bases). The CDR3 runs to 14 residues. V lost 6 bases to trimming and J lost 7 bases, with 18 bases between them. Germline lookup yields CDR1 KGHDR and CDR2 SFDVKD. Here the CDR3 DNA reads TGTGCCACCAGTCCTCCGGGCGGGACGCAAGAGCAGTACTTC. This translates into CATSPPGGTQEQYF.

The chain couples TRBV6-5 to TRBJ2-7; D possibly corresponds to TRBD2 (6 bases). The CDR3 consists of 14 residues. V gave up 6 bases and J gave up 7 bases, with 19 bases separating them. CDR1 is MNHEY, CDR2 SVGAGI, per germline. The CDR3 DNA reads TGTGCCAGCAGAGGGACTCCCGCTTTGCGAGAGCAGTACTTC. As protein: CASRGTPALREQYF.

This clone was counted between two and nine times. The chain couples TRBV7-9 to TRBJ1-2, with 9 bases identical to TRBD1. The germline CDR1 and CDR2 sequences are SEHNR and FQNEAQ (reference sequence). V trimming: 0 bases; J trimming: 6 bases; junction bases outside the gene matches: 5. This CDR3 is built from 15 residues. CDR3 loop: CASSLAGTGKDGYTF. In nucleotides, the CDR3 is TGTGCCAGCAGCTTAGCCGGGACAGGGAAGGATGGCTACACCTTC.

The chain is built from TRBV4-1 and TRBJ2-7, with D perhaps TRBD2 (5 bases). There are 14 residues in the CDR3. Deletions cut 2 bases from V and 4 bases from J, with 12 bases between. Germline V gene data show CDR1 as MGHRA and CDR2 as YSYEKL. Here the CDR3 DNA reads TGCGCCAGCAGCCAATATGGACTTGGGTACGAGCAGTACTTC. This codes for CASSQYGLGYEQYF.

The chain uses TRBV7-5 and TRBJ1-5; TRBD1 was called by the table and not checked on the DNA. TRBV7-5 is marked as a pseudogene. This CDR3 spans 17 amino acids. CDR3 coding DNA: TGTGCCAGAAGCTTAGAGTGGCAGGGGGTTGAAGGGCAGCCCCAGCATTTT. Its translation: CARSLEWQGVEGQPQHF.

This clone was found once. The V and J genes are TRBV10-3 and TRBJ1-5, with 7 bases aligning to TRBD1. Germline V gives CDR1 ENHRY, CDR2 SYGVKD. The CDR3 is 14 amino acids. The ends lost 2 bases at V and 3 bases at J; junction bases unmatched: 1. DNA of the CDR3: TGTGCCATCAGTGAGACAGGGGACAATCAGCCCCAGCATTTT. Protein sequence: CAISETGDNQPQHF.

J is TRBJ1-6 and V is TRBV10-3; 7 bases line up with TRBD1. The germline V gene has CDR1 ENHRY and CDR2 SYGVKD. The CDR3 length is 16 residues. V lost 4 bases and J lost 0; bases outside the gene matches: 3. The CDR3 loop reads CAISAGGSSYNSPLHF. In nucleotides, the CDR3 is TGTGCCATCAGTGCAGGGGGAAGCTCCTATAATTCACCCCTCCACTTT.

Written as DNA, the CDR3 is TGTGCCAGCAGTGACTCTTTTTTACAGGGGGACGAGCAGTACTTC. This translates into CASSDSFLQGDEQYF. V and J are TRBV6-4 and TRBJ2-7, with 8 bases aligning to TRBD1. This CDR3 comprises 15 residues. V shed 0 bases and J 5 bases; nucleotides not matched to a gene: 6. CDR1 MRHNA and CDR2 SNTAGT come from the germline V gene.

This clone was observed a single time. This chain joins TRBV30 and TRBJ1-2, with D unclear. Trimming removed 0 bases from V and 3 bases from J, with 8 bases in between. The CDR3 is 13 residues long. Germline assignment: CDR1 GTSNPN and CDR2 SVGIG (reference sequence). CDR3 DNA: TGTGCCTGGAGTGTAACGAGTTACTATGGCTACACCTTC. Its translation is CAWSVTSYYGYTF.

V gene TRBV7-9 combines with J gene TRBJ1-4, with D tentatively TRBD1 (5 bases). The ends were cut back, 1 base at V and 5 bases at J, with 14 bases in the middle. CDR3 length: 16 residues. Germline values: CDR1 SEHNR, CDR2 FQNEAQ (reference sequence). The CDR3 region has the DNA TGTGCCAGCAGCTTAGTTATGCCGGGGGGGAATGAAAAACTGTTTTTT. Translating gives CASSLVMPGGNEKLFF. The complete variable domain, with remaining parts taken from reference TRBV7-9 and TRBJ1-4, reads DTGVSQNPRHKITKRGQNVTFRCDPISEHNRLYWYRQTLGQGPEFLTYFQNEAQLEKSRLLSDRFSAERPKGSFSTLEIQRTEQGDSAMYLCASSLVMPGGNEKLFFGSGTQLSVL.

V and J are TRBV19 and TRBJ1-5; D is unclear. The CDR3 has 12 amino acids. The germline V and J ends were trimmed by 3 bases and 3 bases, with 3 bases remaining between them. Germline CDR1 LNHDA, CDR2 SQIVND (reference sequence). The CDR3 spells CASSILNQPQHF. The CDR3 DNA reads TGTGCCAGTAGTATCCTCAATCAGCCCCAGCATTTT.

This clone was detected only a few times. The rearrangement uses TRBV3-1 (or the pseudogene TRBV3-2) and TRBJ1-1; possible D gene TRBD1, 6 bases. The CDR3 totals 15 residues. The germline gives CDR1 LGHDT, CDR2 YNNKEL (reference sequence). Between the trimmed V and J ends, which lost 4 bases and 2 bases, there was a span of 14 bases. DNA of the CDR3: TGTGCCAGCAGCCCCTATAGACAGGCCAACACTGAAGCTTTCTTT. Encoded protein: CASSPYRQANTEAFF.

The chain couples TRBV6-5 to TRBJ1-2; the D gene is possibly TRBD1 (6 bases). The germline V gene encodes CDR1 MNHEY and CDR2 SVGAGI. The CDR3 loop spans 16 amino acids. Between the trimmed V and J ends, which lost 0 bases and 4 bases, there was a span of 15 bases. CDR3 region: CASSYSGTRRTYGYTF. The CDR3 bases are TGTGCCAGCAGTTACTCTGGGACAAGGAGAACCTATGGCTACACCTTC.

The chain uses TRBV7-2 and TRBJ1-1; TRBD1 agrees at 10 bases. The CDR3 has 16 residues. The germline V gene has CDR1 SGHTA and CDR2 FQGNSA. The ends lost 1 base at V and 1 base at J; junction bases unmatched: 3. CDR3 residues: CASSLGQGARNTEAFF. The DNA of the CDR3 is TGTGCCAGCAGCTTAGGACAGGGGGCGCGGAACACTGAAGCTTTCTTT. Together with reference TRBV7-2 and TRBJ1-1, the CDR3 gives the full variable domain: GAGVSQSPSNKVTEKGKDVELRCDPISGHTALYWYRQSLGQGLEFLIYFQGNSAPDKSGLPSDRFSAERTGGSVSTLTIQRTQQEDSAVYLCASSLGQGARNTEAFFGQGTRLTVV.

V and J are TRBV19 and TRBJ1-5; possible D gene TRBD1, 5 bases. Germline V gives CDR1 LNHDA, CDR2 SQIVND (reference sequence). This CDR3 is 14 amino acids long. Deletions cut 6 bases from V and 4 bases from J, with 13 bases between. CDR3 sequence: CASRTPGGNQPQHF. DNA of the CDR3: TGTGCCAGTAGGACACCCGGGGGTAATCAGCCCCAGCATTTT.

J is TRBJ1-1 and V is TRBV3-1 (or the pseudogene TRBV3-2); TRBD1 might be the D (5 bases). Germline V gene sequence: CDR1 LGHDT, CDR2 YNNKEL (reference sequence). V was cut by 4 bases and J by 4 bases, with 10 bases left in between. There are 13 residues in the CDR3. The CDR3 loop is CASSLGGGTEAFF. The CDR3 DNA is TGTGCCAGCAGCCTGGGGGGGGGCACTGAAGCTTTCTTT.

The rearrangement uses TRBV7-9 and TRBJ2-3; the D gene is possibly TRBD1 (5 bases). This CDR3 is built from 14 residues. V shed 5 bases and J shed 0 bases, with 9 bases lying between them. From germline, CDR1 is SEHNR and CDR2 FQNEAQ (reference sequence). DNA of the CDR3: TGTGCCAGCAGCCTGACAGTTAGCACAGATACGCAGTATTTT. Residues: CASSLTVSTDTQYF.

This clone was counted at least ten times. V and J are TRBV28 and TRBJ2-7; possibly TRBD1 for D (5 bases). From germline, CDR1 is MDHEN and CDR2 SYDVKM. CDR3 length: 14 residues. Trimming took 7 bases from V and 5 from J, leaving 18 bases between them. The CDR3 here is CASKVTEDGDEQYF. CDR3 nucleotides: TGTGCCAGCAAAGTGACAGAGGATGGTGACGAGCAGTACTTC. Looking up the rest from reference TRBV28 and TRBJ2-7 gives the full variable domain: DVKVTQSSRYLVKRTGEKVFLECVQDMDHENMFWYRQDPGLGLRLIYFSYDVKMKEKGDIPEGYSVSREKKERFSLILESASTNQTSMYLCASKVTEDGDEQYFGPGTRLTVT.

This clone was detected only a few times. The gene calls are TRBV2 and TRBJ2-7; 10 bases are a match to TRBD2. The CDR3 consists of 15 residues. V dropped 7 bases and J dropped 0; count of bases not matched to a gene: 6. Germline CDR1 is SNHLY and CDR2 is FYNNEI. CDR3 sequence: CASNIAGGASYEQYF. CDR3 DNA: TGTGCCAGCAATATAGCGGGAGGAGCCTCCTACGAGCAGTACTTC. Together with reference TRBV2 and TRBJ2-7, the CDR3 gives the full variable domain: EPEVTQTPSHQVTQMGQEVILRCVPISNHLYFYWYRQILGQKVEFLVSFYNNEISEKSEIFDDQFSVERPDGSNFTLKIRSTKLEDSAMYFCASNIAGGASYEQYFGPGTRLTVT.